The present TCR beta chain was sequenced within a study of T cells in localized non-small cell lung cancer. General study points: Uninvolved nearby lung showed the greatest T cell clonality, exceeding that found in tumor. In adjacent lung appeared a median about 58 of the top 100 tumor clones. Multi-region tumor sequencing was not done, so intratumor heterogeneity could not be excluded.

This clone has just a few counts. Its antigen remains unknown. The protocol was immunoSEQ multiplex PCR, while the TCRdb copy is restricted to in-frame clones and leaves out a portion. This sample has 850 to 1,000 clones, with 35% to 45% found just once. Sequenced here: lung tumor tissue, sampled before any cancer treatment. The receptor's source is a man aged 35 to 69 with stage I lung adenocarcinoma.

In nucleotides, the CDR3 is TGTGCCAGCAGCCAAGATGCGGGGTTTAATGAAAAACTGTTTTTT. The encoded protein is CASSQDAGFNEKLFF. The V and J genes are TRBV14 and TRBJ1-4; D is uncertain. V was cut by 0 bases and J by 4 bases, with 9 bases left in between. This CDR3 has 15 residues. Germline CDR1 is SGHDN and CDR2 is FVKESK.